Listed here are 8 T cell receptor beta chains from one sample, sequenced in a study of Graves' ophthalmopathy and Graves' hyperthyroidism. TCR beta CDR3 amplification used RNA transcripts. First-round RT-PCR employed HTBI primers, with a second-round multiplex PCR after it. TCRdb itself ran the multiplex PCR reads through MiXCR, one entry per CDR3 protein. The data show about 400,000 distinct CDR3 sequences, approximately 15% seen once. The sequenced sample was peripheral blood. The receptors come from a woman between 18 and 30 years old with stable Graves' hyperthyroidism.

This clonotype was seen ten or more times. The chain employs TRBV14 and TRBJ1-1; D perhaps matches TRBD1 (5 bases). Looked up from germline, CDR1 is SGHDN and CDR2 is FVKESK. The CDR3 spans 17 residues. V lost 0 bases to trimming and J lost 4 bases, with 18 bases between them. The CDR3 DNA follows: TGTGCCAGCAGCCAAGAAAGTCTCTCTCTGAGGGGCACTGAAGCTTTCTTT. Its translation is CASSQESLSLRGTEAFF.

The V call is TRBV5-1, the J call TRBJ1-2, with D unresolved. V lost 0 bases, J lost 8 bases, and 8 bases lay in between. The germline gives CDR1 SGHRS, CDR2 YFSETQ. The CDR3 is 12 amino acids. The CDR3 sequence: CASSLAEGGYTF. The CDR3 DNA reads TGCGCCAGCAGCTTGGCGGAGGGAGGCTACACCTTC.

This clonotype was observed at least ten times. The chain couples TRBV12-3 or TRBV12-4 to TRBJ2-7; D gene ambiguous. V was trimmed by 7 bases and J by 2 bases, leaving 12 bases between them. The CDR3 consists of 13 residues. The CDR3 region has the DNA TGTGCCAGCACCCCGACGGAAACCTACGAGCAGTACTTC. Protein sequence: CASTPTETYEQYF.

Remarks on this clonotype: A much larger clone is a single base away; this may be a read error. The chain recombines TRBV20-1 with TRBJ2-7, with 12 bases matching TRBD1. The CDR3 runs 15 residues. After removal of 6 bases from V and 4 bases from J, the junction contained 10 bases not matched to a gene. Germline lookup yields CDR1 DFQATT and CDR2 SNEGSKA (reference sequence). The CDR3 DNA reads TGCAGTGCGCAATCCTGGGACAGGGGGCTTTACGAGCAGTACTTC. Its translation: CSAQSWDRGLYEQYF.

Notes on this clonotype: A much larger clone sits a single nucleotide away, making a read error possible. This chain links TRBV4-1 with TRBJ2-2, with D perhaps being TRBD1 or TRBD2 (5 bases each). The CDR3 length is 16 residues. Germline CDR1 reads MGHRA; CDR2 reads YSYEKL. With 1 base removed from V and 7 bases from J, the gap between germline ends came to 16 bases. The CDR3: CASSQGYGASCGELFF. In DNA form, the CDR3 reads TGCGCCAGCAGCCAAGGATACGGGGCGAGCTGCGGGGAGCTGTTTTTT.

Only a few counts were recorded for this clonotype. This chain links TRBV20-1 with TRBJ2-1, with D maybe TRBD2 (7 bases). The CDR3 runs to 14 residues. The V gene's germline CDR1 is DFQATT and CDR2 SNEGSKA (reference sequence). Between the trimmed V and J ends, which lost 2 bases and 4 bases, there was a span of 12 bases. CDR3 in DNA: TGCAGTGCTAGATCGCGGGGGCCTTACAATGAGCAGTTCTTC. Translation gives CSARSRGPYNEQFF.

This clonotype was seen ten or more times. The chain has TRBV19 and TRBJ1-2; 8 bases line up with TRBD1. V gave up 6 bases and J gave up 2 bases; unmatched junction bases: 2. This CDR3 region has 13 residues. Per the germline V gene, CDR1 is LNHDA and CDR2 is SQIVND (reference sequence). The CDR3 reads CASRDRANYGYTF. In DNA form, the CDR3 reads TGTGCCAGTAGGGACAGGGCCAACTATGGCTACACCTTC. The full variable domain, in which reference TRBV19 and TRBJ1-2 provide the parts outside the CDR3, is DGGITQSPKYLFRKEGQNVTLSCEQNLNHDAMYWYRQDPGQGLRLIYYSQIVNDFQKGDIAEGYSVSREKKESFPLTVTSAQKNPTAFYLCASRDRANYGYTFGSGTRLTVV.

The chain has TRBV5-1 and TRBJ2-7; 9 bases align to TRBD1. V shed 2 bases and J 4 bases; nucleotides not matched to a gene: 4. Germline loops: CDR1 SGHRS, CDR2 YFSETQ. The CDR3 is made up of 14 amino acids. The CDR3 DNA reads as TGCGCCAGCAGCTTTGGGACAGGGTTGTACGAGCAGTACTTC. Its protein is CASSFGTGLYEQYF. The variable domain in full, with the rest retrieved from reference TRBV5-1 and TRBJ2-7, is KAGVTQTPRYLIKTRGQQVTLSCSPISGHRSVSWYQQTPGQGLQFLFEYFSETQRNKGNFPGRFSGRQFSNSRSEMNVSTLELGDSALYLCASSFGTGLYEQYFGPGTRLTVT.